This T cell receptor beta chain derives from a study of T-cell memory formation after mild COVID-19. Study context: The two donors had largely donor-specific TCR clusters.

Of note for this clonotype: The antigen is not known.

Broader study findings: The second-wave clones peaking on day 37 were not confirmed as SARS-CoV-2-specific. Contracting clones from day 15 to 85 showed balanced CD4/CD8; later expanders favored CD4+.

TCRdb analysed the 5' RACE reads with MiXCR anew, one entry per CDR3 protein. This repertoire shows approximately 170,000 distinct CDR3 sequences, roughly 13% found once; its top ten account for more than 3%. After removal of 0 bases from V and 2 bases from J, the junction contained 3 bases not matched to a gene. Germline V gene sequence: CDR1 LGHDT, CDR2 YNNKEL (reference sequence). The CDR3 has 15 amino acids. V usage is TRBV3-1 and J usage is TRBJ2-5; 7 nucleotides align to TRBD2. Sequencing was carried out using PBMCs or a T cell subset sorted from them (not recorded which). This TCR was recovered from a man between 18 and 35 years old who had mild COVID-19 (a few samples of this study predate the infection). Cell type and time point are not known. CDR3 region: CASSQEYGGQETQYF. The CDR3 DNA reads as TGTGCCAGCAGCCAAGAGTACGGGGGGCAAGAGACCCAGTACTTC.